This is a list of T cell receptor beta chains from one sample in a study of identical twins. TCRdb passed the 5' RACE reads through MiXCR, listing each CDR3 protein once. The sample contains roughly 720,000 distinct CDR3 sequences, 18% of which appear only once. These records were also assigned to another study, of T cells expressing NK-cell markers.

Sequenced input: PBMCs. The receptors derive from a woman younger than 35 in good health. Each CDR3 is given with its conserved first and last residue. The order of the fields is D gene, V gene, clone size, J gene, CDR3 DNA, CDR3 protein. A D gene is named only where the DNA matches it firmly. Not every row has a clone size; where given, it reads once, few, many or a size class.

TRBD2,TRBV2,-,TRBJ2-7,TGTGCCAGCAGTGGGACGGGACTAGTTAGCTACGAGCAGTACTTC,CASSGTGLVSYEQYF
-,TRBV27,few,TRBJ2-2,TGTGCCAGCAGTTTACATCCGGGACACAAGAACACCGGGGAGCTGTTTTTT,CASSLHPGHKNTGELFF
-,TRBV20-1,-,TRBJ2-3,TGCAGTGCCCCCGTCGCTGGCACAGATACGCAGTATTTT,CSAPVAGTDTQYF
TRBD2,TRBV6-2/TRBV6-3,-,TRBJ2-1,TGTGCCAGCAGTTACTCGCCCTGGACTAGCGGTCGAATCTTATACAATGAGCAGTTCTTC,CASSYSPWTSGRILYNEQFF
TRBD2,TRBV7-2,-,TRBJ2-1,TGTGCCAGCAGCTCGACCGGGACTAGCGGCCTCAATGAGCAGTTCTTC,CASSSTGTSGLNEQFF
-,TRBV10-3,-,TRBJ1-1,TGTGCCATCAGACGCGACGCACAGAGGAACACTGAAGCTTTCTTT,CAIRRDAQRNTEAFF
TRBD1,TRBV25-1,-,TRBJ2-7,TGTGCCAGCAGCAGACAGGGGGGAAGGTACGAGCAGTACTTC,CASSRQGGRYEQYF
-,TRBV5-1,-,TRBJ2-7,TGCGCCAGCAGCTTAACCCAGGGCTCGAACTCCTACGAGCAGTACTTC,CASSLTQGSNSYEQYF
-,TRBV10-3,few,TRBJ2-7,TGTGCCATCAGTGTATCCAAACAGGGCTACGAGCAGTACTTC,CAISVSKQGYEQYF
-,TRBV12-3/TRBV12-4,many,TRBJ1-4,TGTGCCAGCAGTTCCGTGACAGGAGTCGTCGAAAAACTGTTTTTT,CASSSVTGVVEKLFF
TRBD1,TRBV6-5,-,TRBJ1-3,TGTGCCAGCGCGACAGGGAACACCATATATTTT,CASATGNTIYF
-,TRBV12-3/TRBV12-4,many,TRBJ2-2,TGTGCCAGCAGTCCCCCAGGGGCCGGGGAGCTGTTTTTT,CASSPPGAGELFF
-,TRBV5-1,-,TRBJ2-3,TGCGCCAGCAGCTGGGACCATTTAAGCGCAGATACGCAGTATTTT,CASSWDHLSADTQYF
-,TRBV20-1,few,TRBJ2-1,TGCAGTGCTAGACCCCGGACAGCGCTCACCTACAATGAGCAGTTCTTC,CSARPRTALTYNEQFF
-,TRBV29-1,few,TRBJ2-3,TGCAGCGTTGAACACGGGGCGTTCACAGATACGCAGTATTTT,CSVEHGAFTDTQYF
-,TRBV5-6,-,TRBJ2-1,TGTGCCAGCAGCTTGGGGCAGCGGTTTTACAATGAGCAGTTCTTC,CASSLGQRFYNEQFF
TRBD1,TRBV5-1,-,TRBJ1-2,TGCGCCAGCAGCCTCCTACACGGGGGACAGATCGGAGGCTACACCTTC,CASSLLHGGQIGGYTF
TRBD1,TRBV2,few,TRBJ2-3,TGTGCCAGCAGTGAAGCCGGCAACCGACAGGGAACGCAGTATTTT,CASSEAGNRQGTQYF
-,TRBV7-2,few,TRBJ1-1,TGTGCCAGCAGCTTAGACGTATCTGTCACTTTCTTT,CASSLDVSVTFF
TRBD2,TRBV20-1,few,TRBJ2-1,TGCAGTGCTAGAGATGATAGCGGGCGCTCCTACAATGAGCAGTTCTTC,CSARDDSGRSYNEQFF
TRBD1,TRBV2,-,TRBJ2-7,TGTGCCGGAAGGACAGGGGGCTCCTACGAGCAGTACTTC,CAGRTGGSYEQYF
TRBD2,TRBV9,few,TRBJ2-1,TGTGCCAGCAGCGTCCAAGGGGGGACTAGCGCTTACAATGAGCAGTTCTTC,CASSVQGGTSAYNEQFF
-,TRBV10-3,-,TRBJ2-3,TGTGCCATCAGGAAGACAGGCAGCACAGATACGCAGTATTTT,CAIRKTGSTDTQYF
TRBD1,TRBV12-3/TRBV12-4,many,TRBJ1-1,TGTGCCAGCAGTTTGTCGCAGGGGGCCACTGAAGCTTTCTTT,CASSLSQGATEAFF
-,TRBV20-1,few,TRBJ1-1,TGCAGTGCTTCCAGAGGGGGTGCCAATATTGAAGCTTTCTTT,CSASRGGANIEAFF
-,TRBV12-3/TRBV12-4,few,TRBJ1-1,TGTGCCAGCAATGCCGGCCAAAGCAACACTGAAGCTTTCTTT,CASNAGQSNTEAFF
TRBD2,TRBV27,-,TRBJ2-1,TGTGCCAGCAGCCAGCGGGAGGGGGGAAATGAGCAGTTCTTC,CASSQREGGNEQFF
-,TRBV18,few,TRBJ2-1,TGTGCCAGCTCACCAGGATCGACAGCCTACAATGAGCAGTTCTTC,CASSPGSTAYNEQFF